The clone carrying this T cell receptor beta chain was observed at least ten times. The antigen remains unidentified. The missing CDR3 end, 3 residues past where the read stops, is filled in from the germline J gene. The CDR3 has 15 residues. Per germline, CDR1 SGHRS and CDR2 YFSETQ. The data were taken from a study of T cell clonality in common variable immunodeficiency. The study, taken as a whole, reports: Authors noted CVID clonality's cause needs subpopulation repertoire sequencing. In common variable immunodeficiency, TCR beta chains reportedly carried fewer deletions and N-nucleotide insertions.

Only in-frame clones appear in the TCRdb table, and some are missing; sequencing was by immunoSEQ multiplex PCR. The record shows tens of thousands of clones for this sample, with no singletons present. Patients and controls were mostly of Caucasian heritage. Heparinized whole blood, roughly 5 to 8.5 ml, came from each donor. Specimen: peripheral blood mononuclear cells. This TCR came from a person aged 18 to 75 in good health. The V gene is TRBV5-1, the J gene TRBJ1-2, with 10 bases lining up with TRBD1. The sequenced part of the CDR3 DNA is TGCGCCAGCAGCTTCCTGGGACAGGGGCCTCGGGGC. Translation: CASSFLGQGPRG. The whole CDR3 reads CASSFLGQGPRGYTF.